Below, 12 T cell receptor beta chains from the same sample are listed, as sequenced in a study of T cells in Graves' hyperthyroidism and ophthalmopathy. Amplified TCR beta CDR3 regions came from RNA transcripts. When the TCR CDR3 underwent first-round RT-PCR, the HTBI primer set was used. TCRdb ran MiXCR on the multiplex PCR reads and lists one entry per CDR3 protein. The sample yields hundreds of thousands of distinct CDR3 sequences, 15% to 20% seen once. Sequencing used blood. The receptors here all came from a woman aged 25 to 45 with Graves' hyperthyroidism.

This clonotype was detected many times. The V gene is TRBV10-3, the J gene TRBJ1-1; tentatively, D is TRBD1 (5 bases). Germline CDR1 and CDR2: ENHRY and SYGVKD. CDR3 length: 13 residues. V was clipped by 6 bases and J by 10 bases, with 18 bases between them. The CDR3 bases are TGTGCCATCAGGGGCGTAGGGGCCGTCGGAGCTTTCTTT. Its protein product is CAIRGVGAVGAFF.

V usage is TRBV6-2 or TRBV6-3 and J usage is TRBJ2-4; either TRBD1 or TRBD2 may fit D (5 bases each). V was shortened by 4 bases and J by 1 base, with 14 bases between the two germline ends. The CDR3 sequence is 16 residues long. Germline V gives CDR1 MNHEY, CDR2 SVGEGT. The CDR3, as DNA: TGTGCCAGCAGTTCCCCGCCCCGGGACGCCAAAAACATTCAGTACTTC. Translation gives CASSSPPRDAKNIQYF.

This chain connects TRBV2 to TRBJ2-1; D might be TRBD2 (5 bases). V lost 9 bases and J lost 6, with 12 bases in between. CDR3 length: 12 amino acids. Looked up from germline, CDR1 is SNHLY and CDR2 is FYNNEI. CDR3 residues: CARAVLGNEQFF. The CDR3 DNA reads as TGTGCCAGGGCAGTACTAGGCAATGAGCAGTTCTTC.

The rearrangement uses TRBV24-1 and TRBJ1-2, with TRBD1 matching 9 bases. Germline V CDR1 and CDR2: KGHDR, SFDVKD. V lost 4 bases and J lost 4; bases outside the gene matches: 6. There are 15 residues in the CDR3. The DNA for the CDR3 is TGTGCCACCAGTGACCCGGACAGGGGCTTCTATGGCTACACCTTC. Translation: CATSDPDRGFYGYTF.

The chain recombines TRBV12-3 or TRBV12-4 with TRBJ2-3; D perhaps matches TRBD1 (6 bases). Trimming left V 7 bases short and J 1 base short, with 21 bases between. The CDR3 extends over 17 amino acids. CDR3 loop: CASTLPRRTDRTDTQYF. The CDR3 coding sequence is TGTGCCAGCACCCTCCCTCGTCGGACAGACCGCACAGATACGCAGTATTTT.

The table lists this clonotype with many counts. The chain is built from TRBV2 and TRBJ2-3; a weak D match, TRBD2 (7 bases). This CDR3 spans 14 amino acids. V lost 7 bases and J 5 bases, leaving 16 bases between the germline ends. CDR1 is SNHLY, CDR2 FYNNEI, per germline. CDR3 in DNA: TGTGCCAGCAAGAACGGGGGGCGTAGAGATACGCAGTATTTT. Its protein product is CASKNGGRRDTQYF.

This rearrangement joins TRBV6-1 to TRBJ1-5; 7 bases map to TRBD1. Germline V gives CDR1 MNHNS, CDR2 SASEGT. J gave up 0 bases and V 3 bases, and 5 bases lay outside the gene matches. CDR3 length: 16 residues. The CDR3 region has the DNA TGTGCCAGCAGTGACCCTCGGACAGGTAGCAATCAGCCCCAGCATTTT. Protein: CASSDPRTGSNQPQHF.

This clonotype was observed a handful of times. V gene TRBV12-3 or TRBV12-4 combines with J gene TRBJ2-2; D is uncertain. The germline V and J ends were trimmed by 8 bases and 6 bases, with 10 bases remaining between them. The CDR3 is made up of 12 amino acids. The CDR3 DNA sequence: TGTGCCAGCGGGTATTATGCCGGGGAGCTGTTTTTT. Translated, it gives CASGYYAGELFF.

The sample holds one count of this clonotype. The rearrangement uses TRBV6-2 or TRBV6-3 and TRBJ2-7, with 12 nucleotides matching TRBD2. Germline CDR1 reads MNHEY; CDR2 reads SVGEGT. Trimming cost V 5 bases and J 7 bases; bases outside gene matches: 9. The CDR3 has 15 amino acids. CDR3 protein: CASSPLTSGSWEQYF. The CDR3 bases are TGTGCCAGCAGTCCGTTGACTAGCGGGAGCTGGGAGCAGTACTTC.

This clonotype was counted at least ten times. This chain joins TRBV11-1 and TRBJ2-1, with D unclear. Per germline, CDR1 SGHAT and CDR2 FQDESV (reference sequence). V lost 7 bases and J 6 bases, leaving 10 bases between the germline ends. This CDR3 is built from 12 residues. CDR3 loop: CASTITGNEQFF. DNA of the CDR3: TGTGCCAGCACTATAACTGGCAATGAGCAGTTCTTC.

J is TRBJ2-4 and V is TRBV7-2; D might be TRBD1 (6 bases). Trimming pared 0 bases from V and 5 bases from J, leaving 11 bases between. The germline V gene encodes CDR1 SGHTA and CDR2 FQGNSA. This CDR3 is 15 amino acids long. The CDR3 sequence is CASSLAPGQQNIQYF. CDR3 DNA: TGTGCCAGCAGCTTAGCCCCTGGACAGCAAAACATTCAGTACTTC. Supplemented by reference TRBV7-2 and TRBJ2-4, the full variable domain reads GAGVSQSPSNKVTEKGKDVELRCDPISGHTALYWYRQSLGQGLEFLIYFQGNSAPDKSGLPSDRFSAERTGGSVSTLTIQRTQQEDSAVYLCASSLAPGQQNIQYFGAGTRLSVL.

This chain links TRBV6-5 with TRBJ2-7; D not resolved. Germline assignment: CDR1 MNHEY and CDR2 SVGAGI. V was cut by 2 bases and J by 3 bases, with 11 bases left in between. This CDR3 is built from 14 residues. CDR3 nucleotide sequence: TGTGCCAGCAGTTACATAGCTGCCAGCTACGAGCAGTACTTC. As protein: CASSYIAASYEQYF.